This section outlines one T cell receptor beta chain sequence together with its context. Its recognized antigen is unknown. There are no base qualities to consult, and no much larger clone falls within one base. TCRbeta CDR3 regions were amplified from genomic DNA using the immunoSEQ Assay, a bias-controlled multiplex PCR. For the original study's pipeline: The number of nucleated cells in each sample was estimated from the amplification of reference gene primers within the assay. Sequence reads were collapsed and filtered to measure the absolute abundance of every unique TCRbeta CDR3 rearrangement. For each sample, productive Simpson clonality was calculated as the square root of Simpson's diversity index over productive rearrangements. In TCRdb, the immuneACCESS table is reduced to in-frame sequences with V and J assigned. These tables do not hold every clone; where another copy was compared, an unresolved V gene accounts for under half, and the others remain unexplained. V, J and clone size reflect that table, while D and trimming were determined from the DNA. The sample has more than 65,000 clones on record, around three quarters of them singletons. The ten largest make up 15% to 20% of the sample.

The sample belongs to a study of blood T cell repertoires in COVID-19 (dated by TCRdb to about 2020). Regarding the complete study: Samples from collaborators originated in the United States, Italy and Spain and spanned both the acute and convalescent phases of COVID-19. The prospective study material was composed of cDNA or gDNA derived from T cells, B-cell-depleted T cells, or PBMCs. Subjects who had been exposed to COVID-19, were actively infected with it, or had recovered from it provided the deeply sampled blood TCRbeta repertoires that made up the dataset. The repertoires were released in a freely available public database intended as a resource for research on the immune response to SARS-CoV-2. Samples came from the ongoing ImmuneRACE study (first 160 participants) plus 1,254 subjects from 6 global collaborators. The sample metadata nearly always contained a de-identified subject ID, COVID-19 status, age in years and sex. Where available, HLA class I and class II types were obtained from metadata supplied by the sample provider rather than from assay-based typing.

Here is what the overall study found, with its caveats: The quantity of clinical and demographic metadata differed by source and by participant and was supplied without curation.

The junction shows trimming of 6 bases on V and 6 bases on J, and the gene matches do not reach 11 bases of it. The cysteine opens and the phenylalanine closes a CDR3 of 15 amino acids. Only CDR3 DNA remains: 45 bases, in frame from the first base. CDR1 LGHDT and CDR2 YNNKEL are derived from the germline V gene (reference sequence). Whole blood was collected in K2EDTA tubes by collaborating institutions according to the institutions' own protocols. For TCRbeta analysis, collaborators shipped samples as frozen whole blood, isolated PBMCs, or DNA extracted from either of those sample types. The sample comprised peripheral blood. The receptor chain draws on TRBV3-1 (or the pseudogene TRBV3-2) and TRBJ2-5, with 9 bases matching TRBD1. The clonotype comes from a woman at least 80 years old with active or convalescent COVID-19. CDR3 reads: CASRLRTGELKTQYF. The DNA reads TGTGCCAGCAGATTAAGGACAGGGGAGCTAAAGACCCAGTACTTC.